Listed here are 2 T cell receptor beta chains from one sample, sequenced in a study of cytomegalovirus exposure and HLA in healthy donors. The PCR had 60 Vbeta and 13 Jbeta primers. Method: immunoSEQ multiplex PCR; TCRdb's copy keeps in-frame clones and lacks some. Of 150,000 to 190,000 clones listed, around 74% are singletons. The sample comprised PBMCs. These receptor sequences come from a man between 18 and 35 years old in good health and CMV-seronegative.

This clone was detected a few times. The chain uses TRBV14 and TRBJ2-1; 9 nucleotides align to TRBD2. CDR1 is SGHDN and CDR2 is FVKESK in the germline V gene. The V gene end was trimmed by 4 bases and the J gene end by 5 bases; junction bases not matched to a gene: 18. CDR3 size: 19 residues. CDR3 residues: CASSPFWGREGFGHNEQFF. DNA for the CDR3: TGTGCCAGCAGCCCTTTTTGGGGGCGGGAGGGCTTCGGCCACAATGAGCAGTTCTTC.

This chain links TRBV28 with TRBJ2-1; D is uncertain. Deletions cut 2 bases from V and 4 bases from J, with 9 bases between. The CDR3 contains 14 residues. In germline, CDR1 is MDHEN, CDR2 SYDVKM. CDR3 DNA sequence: TGTGCCAGCAGTTTACCCAGCGTTTACAATGAGCAGTTCTTC. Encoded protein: CASSLPSVYNEQFF.